This T cell receptor (beta chain) stems from a study of T cell responses to AZD1222 COVID-19 vaccine. Using immunoSEQ multiplex PCR, the repertoire was profiled, and TCRdb retains in-frame clones only, with some absent. The repertoire holds about 170,000 clones, with roughly 92% as singletons. Study-level findings and limits: Clonal diversity may have been underestimated, and the donors were mostly white British, with more females than males.

As concerns this clone: No antigen is known for it.

The sequencing used peripheral blood, collected on day 0 of AZD1222 vaccination. The receptor was derived from an adult in good health.

This CDR3 is CASSFVRGKGSYEQYF. For the CDR3, the DNA is TGTGCCAGCAGTTTCGTAAGGGGTAAAGGTAGCTACGAGCAGTACTTC. This chain connects TRBV27 to TRBJ2-7, with a weak D call TRBD1 (5 bases). The CDR3 consists of 16 residues. Germline CDR1 and CDR2: MNHEY and SMNVEV (reference sequence). V lost 3 bases, J lost 3 bases, and 18 bases lay in between.